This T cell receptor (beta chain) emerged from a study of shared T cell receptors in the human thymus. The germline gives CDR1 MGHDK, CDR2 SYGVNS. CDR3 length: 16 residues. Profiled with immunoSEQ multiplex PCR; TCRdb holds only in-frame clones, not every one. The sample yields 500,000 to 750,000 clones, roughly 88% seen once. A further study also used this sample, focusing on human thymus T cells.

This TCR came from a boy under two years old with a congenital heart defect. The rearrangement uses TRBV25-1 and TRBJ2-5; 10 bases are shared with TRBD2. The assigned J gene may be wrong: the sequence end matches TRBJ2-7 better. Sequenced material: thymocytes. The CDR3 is CASKAGGPSGYYEQYF. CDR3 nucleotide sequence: TGTGCCAGCAAAGCGGGAGGGCCCTCGGGCTACTACGAGCAGTACTTC.